Below, 19 T cell receptor beta chains from the same sample are listed, as sequenced in a study of blood T cell repertoires in COVID-19. Profiling relied on immunoSEQ multiplex PCR, and the TCRdb table lists in-frame clones only, not all of them. The sample has about 410,000 clones; approximately 91% are singletons. The specimen sequenced was peripheral blood. The receptors originated from a woman aged 35 to 49 with COVID-19, enrolled during active disease.

The chain links TRBV18 to TRBJ2-1, with D perhaps matching TRBD2 (6 bases). Germline CDR1 is KGHSH and CDR2 is LQKENI. Trimming removed 3 bases from V and 7 bases from J, with 13 bases in between. There are 14 residues in the CDR3. The CDR3, as DNA: TGTGCCAGCTCACCGTGGGGGGTCTATAATGAGCAGTTCTTC. Its translation: CASSPWGVYNEQFF.

The chain employs TRBV14 and TRBJ1-2; unclear D gene. V shed 1 base and J shed 5 bases, with 8 bases lying between them. The CDR3 consists of 13 residues. CDR1 is SGHDN and CDR2 is FVKESK in the germline V gene. The DNA of the CDR3 is TGTGCCAGCAGCCAAGTGCGGGTTTATGGCTACACCTTC. Translating gives CASSQVRVYGYTF.

J is TRBJ1-5 and V is TRBV5-4, with a weak D call TRBD1 (6 bases). This CDR3 has 12 amino acids. Germline-derived CDR1 and CDR2 are SGHNT and YYREEE (reference sequence). Deletions cut 4 bases from V and 7 bases from J, with 9 bases between. CDR3 region: CASSAQGQPQHF. CDR3 sequence (DNA): TGTGCCAGCAGCGCCCAGGGGCAGCCCCAGCATTTT. Supplemented by reference TRBV5-4 and TRBJ1-5, the full variable domain reads ETGVTQSPTHLIKTRGQQVTLRCSSQSGHNTVSWYQQALGQGPQFIFQYYREEENGRGNFPPRFSGLQFPNYSSELNVNALELDDSALYLCASSAQGQPQHFGDGTRLSIL.

The chain employs TRBV12-3 or TRBV12-4 and TRBJ1-5, with D unresolved. CDR3 length equals 12 residues. Trimming stripped 3 bases from V and 6 bases from J, with 6 bases between. CDR3 DNA sequence: TGTGCCAGCAGTTTCCTCGGTCAGCCCCAGCATTTT. Amino acid sequence: CASSFLGQPQHF.

This chain uses TRBV7-9 with TRBJ2-7, with D possibly matching TRBD2 (6 bases). Germline V gives CDR1 SEHNR, CDR2 FQNEAQ (reference sequence). Trimming stripped 7 bases from V and 4 bases from J, with 14 bases between. This CDR3 is built from 13 residues. The CDR3 is CASTMGGRYEQYF. For the CDR3, the DNA is TGTGCCAGCACCATGGGGGGTCGATACGAGCAGTACTTC.

V gene TRBV9 combines with J gene TRBJ2-5, with 8 bases fitting TRBD2. CDR1 is SGDLS and CDR2 is YYNGEE in the germline V gene. The CDR3 is 16 residues long. Losses at the gene ends were 0 bases for V and 4 bases for J; bases not matched to a gene: 8. CDR3 amino acids: CASSVANGGAGETQYF. CDR3 DNA: TGTGCCAGCAGCGTAGCAAACGGGGGGGCCGGAGAGACCCAGTACTTC.

The CDR3 is CASFSTRTEAFF. CDR3 DNA: TGTGCCAGCTTCTCTACTAGGACTGAAGCTTTCTTT. This chain links TRBV7-8 with TRBJ1-1; D is undetermined. The CDR3 consists of 12 residues. V lost 8 bases, J lost 5 bases, and 12 bases lay in between. Germline V gene lookup returns CDR1 SGHVS and CDR2 FQNEAQ.

This chain uses TRBV6-1 with TRBJ1-2; 7 nucleotides match TRBD1. The CDR3 is made up of 13 amino acids. The germline CDR1 and CDR2 sequences are MNHNS and SASEGT. V trimming: 3 bases; J trimming: 12 bases; junction bases outside the gene matches: 10. The CDR3 spells CASSDGQVSSHTF. In DNA, the CDR3 is TGTGCCAGCAGTGACGGACAGGTTTCGTCGCACACCTTC.

The chain recombines TRBV29-1 with TRBJ1-2; 8 nucleotides align to TRBD1. CDR1 is SQVTM, CDR2 ANQGSEA, per germline. This CDR3 comprises 12 residues. With V trimmed by 7 bases and J by 4 bases, 5 bases remained unmatched. DNA for the CDR3: TGCAGCGCCGCAGACAGGGGCTATGGCTACACCTTC. Encoded protein: CSAADRGYGYTF.

The genes are TRBV5-4 and TRBJ2-1; possibly TRBD1 for D (5 bases). Germline V gene sequence: CDR1 SGHNT, CDR2 YYREEE (reference sequence). The V and J ends lost 4 bases and 7 bases respectively, with 15 bases between them. The CDR3 totals 14 residues. The CDR3 is CASSTATALNEQFF. The CDR3 DNA is TGTGCCAGCAGCACAGCGACAGCCCTTAATGAGCAGTTCTTC.

The chain joins TRBV6-5 to TRBJ1-2, with 7 bases aligning to TRBD1. The CDR3 is 15 amino acids. With V trimmed by 5 bases and J by 6 bases, 12 bases remained unmatched. Looked up from germline, CDR1 is MNHEY and CDR2 is SVGAGI. CDR3 bases: TGTGCCAGCAGTAGAAAGGCAACAGGGGCACATGGCTACACCTTC. It specifies CASSRKATGAHGYTF.

This chain uses TRBV2 with TRBJ1-2, with TRBD1 identical over 11 bases. There are 15 residues in the CDR3. V lost 6 bases and J lost 4; bases outside the gene matches: 7. From germline, CDR1 is SNHLY and CDR2 FYNNEI. DNA for the CDR3: TGTGCCAGCAGGGACAGGGGGCCGGCTACCTATGGCTACACCTTC. Its translation: CASRDRGPATYGYTF.

The chain uses TRBV4-1 and TRBJ2-3; maybe TRBD2 (5 bases). Trimming removed 5 bases at V and 1 base at J, with 16 bases between. The CDR3 consists of 16 residues. From germline, CDR1 is MGHRA and CDR2 YSYEKL. As DNA, the CDR3 is TGCGCCAGCAGCTTCCCCACTGAACTAGGCACAGATACGCAGTATTTT. This sequence encodes CASSFPTELGTDTQYF.

This CDR3 is CASRTQGAGTEAFF. The CDR3 region has the DNA TGTGCCAGCAGAACGCAGGGGGCGGGCACTGAAGCTTTCTTT. The genes are TRBV2 and TRBJ1-1, with 8 bases that match TRBD1. Germline V gene lookup returns CDR1 SNHLY and CDR2 FYNNEI. This CDR3 is built from 14 residues. The V and J ends lost 6 bases and 4 bases, in that order; junction bases with no gene match: 7.

The chain recombines TRBV5-5 with TRBJ2-2; D is possibly TRBD1 (6 bases). CDR1 is SGHKS and CDR2 is YYEKEE in the germline V gene (reference sequence). V lost 5 bases and J 1 base, leaving 15 bases between the germline ends. CDR3 length: 16 residues. This CDR3 reads CASSSSGTLNTGELFF. CDR3 in DNA: TGTGCCAGCAGTTCATCCGGGACATTGAACACCGGGGAGCTGTTTTTT.

V usage is TRBV9 and J usage is TRBJ1-1, with D tentatively TRBD1 (6 bases). Per the germline V gene, CDR1 is SGDLS and CDR2 is YYNGEE. V was pared by 0 bases and J by 5 bases, with 8 bases between. CDR3 length: 13 residues. CDR3 sequence (DNA): TGTGCCAGCAGCGTAGACAGGGCAACTGAAGCTTTCTTT. Protein sequence: CASSVDRATEAFF. Full variable domain (remainder filled in from reference TRBV9 and TRBJ1-1): DSGVTQTPKHLITATGQRVTLRCSPRSGDLSVYWYQQSLDQGLQFLIQYYNGEERAKGNILERFSAQQFPDLHSELNLSSLELGDSALYFCASSVDRATEAFFGQGTRLTVV.

This chain uses TRBV6-1 with TRBJ1-1; D is possibly TRBD1 (6 bases). Germline V gene lookup returns CDR1 MNHNS and CDR2 SASEGT. The germline V and J ends were trimmed by 1 base and 4 bases, with 16 bases remaining between them. This CDR3 contains 16 residues. The CDR3 region has the DNA TGTGCCAGCAGTGAAGGTCCTGGGGGCGCGACCACTGAAGCTTTCTTT. Translated, it gives CASSEGPGGATTEAFF.

The chain carries TRBV2 and TRBJ2-3, with D tentatively TRBD1 (5 bases). Trimming left V 10 bases short and J 4 bases short, with 18 bases between. The germline V gene has CDR1 SNHLY and CDR2 FYNNEI. The CDR3 length is 14 residues. CDR3 amino acids: CATNTGTPPDTQYF. The CDR3 nucleotides read TGTGCCACCAACACAGGAACTCCCCCAGATACGCAGTATTTT.

The genes are TRBV2 and TRBJ1-1; D not resolved. The V gene lost 6 bases and the J gene lost 3 bases, with 11 bases spanning the gap. Germline V gene data show CDR1 as SNHLY and CDR2 as FYNNEI. The CDR3 is 13 residues long. For the CDR3, the DNA is TGTGCCAGCAGCCAGGCGGAGGACACTGAAGCTTTCTTT. The encoded protein is CASSQAEDTEAFF.